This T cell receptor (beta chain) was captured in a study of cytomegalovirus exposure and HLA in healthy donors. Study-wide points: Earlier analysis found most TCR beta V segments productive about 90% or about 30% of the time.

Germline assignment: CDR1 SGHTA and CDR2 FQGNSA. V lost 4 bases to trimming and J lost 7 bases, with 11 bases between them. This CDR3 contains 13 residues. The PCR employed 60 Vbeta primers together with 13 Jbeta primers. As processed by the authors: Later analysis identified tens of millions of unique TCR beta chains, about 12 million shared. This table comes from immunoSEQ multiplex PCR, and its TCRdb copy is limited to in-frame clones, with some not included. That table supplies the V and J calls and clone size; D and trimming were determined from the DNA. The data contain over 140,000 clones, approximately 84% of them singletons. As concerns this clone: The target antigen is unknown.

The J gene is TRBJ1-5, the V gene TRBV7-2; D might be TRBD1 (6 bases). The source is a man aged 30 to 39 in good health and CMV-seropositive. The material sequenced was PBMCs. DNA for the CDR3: TGTGCCAGCAGCTCCCAAGGGGGACAGCCCCAGCATTTT. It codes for CASSSQGGQPQHF.